The 21 T cell receptor beta chains reported below all come from one sample, sequenced in a study of blood T cells in healthy people across ages. It was with a sample-barcoded 5' primer and a J-beta primer mix that a second PCR of about 6 to 12 cycles was run. TCRdb reanalysed the 5' RACE reads using MiXCR and keeps one entry per CDR3 protein. The repertoire holds roughly 2 million distinct CDR3 sequences, with around 48% as singletons. Specimen: blood. The receptors derive from a woman in her thirties or forties in good health.

In the case of this clonotype: It may be a read error: a sequence one base away is much more abundant. The rearrangement links TRBV29-1 to TRBJ2-7; tentatively, D is TRBD2 (5 bases). The CDR3 runs to 15 residues. Trimming took off 1 base at V and 0 bases at J, with 13 bases between the two ends. Germline V gene lookup returns CDR1 SQVTM and CDR2 ANQGSEA. CDR3: CSVEGTRATSYEQYF. The DNA of the CDR3 is TGCAGCGTTGAAGGAACTAGGGCAACCTCCTACGAGCAGTACTTC.

The chain joins TRBV12-3 or TRBV12-4 to TRBJ2-5; TRBD2 matches 9 bases. Germline trimming cut 2 bases from V and 9 bases from J; bases unmatched to any gene: 7. CDR3 length: 14 amino acids. CDR3: CASSLTSGPVPQYF. In nucleotides, the CDR3 is TGTGCCAGCAGTTTAACTAGCGGGCCTGTTCCCCAGTACTTC.

The chain joins TRBV7-2 to TRBJ1-5; D unresolved. V was clipped by 1 base and J by 3 bases, with 7 bases between them. This CDR3 comprises 14 residues. The germline CDR1 and CDR2 sequences are SGHTA and FQGNSA. The CDR3 region is CASSLGTNNQPQHF. The CDR3, as DNA: TGTGCCAGCAGCTTAGGGACGAACAATCAGCCCCAGCATTTT.

This rearrangement joins TRBV6-2 or TRBV6-3 to TRBJ2-5; D may match TRBD1 or TRBD2 (5 bases each). The J call is in doubt because the DNA end fits TRBJ2-7 better. Germline assignment: CDR1 MNHEY and CDR2 SVGEGT. The CDR3 covers 13 residues. The DNA for the CDR3 is TGTGCCAGCGGGGCGCGGGTGTCCTACGAGCAGTACTTC. It yields the protein CASGARVSYEQYF.

In its sample, this clonotype was seen a few times. The chain is built from TRBV20-1 and TRBJ1-6; D gene uncertain. The CDR3 contains 12 residues. The V gene lost 7 bases and the J gene lost 7 bases, with 11 bases spanning the gap. Germline assignment: CDR1 DFQATT and CDR2 SNEGSKA (reference sequence). CDR3 sequence: CSVARQNSPLHF. The CDR3 DNA reads TGCAGTGTCGCGAGGCAGAATTCACCCCTCCACTTT.

The chain employs TRBV6-1 and TRBJ1-2, with D tentatively TRBD1 (5 bases). Germline loops: CDR1 MNHNS, CDR2 SASEGT. The CDR3 is made up of 11 amino acids. The germline V and J ends were trimmed by 1 base and 13 bases, with 10 bases remaining between them. CDR3 DNA: TGTGCCAGCAGTGAAGGATGGACACCCACCTTC. Translation gives CASSEGWTPTF.

This chain connects TRBV4-2 to TRBJ2-3, with D unresolved. Trimming pared 3 bases from V and 0 bases from J, leaving 7 bases between. CDR3 length: 14 amino acids. The germline gives CDR1 LGHNA, CDR2 YNFKEQ. DNA of the CDR3: TGTGCCAGCAGCCAGGAAAAAAGCACAGATACGCAGTATTTT. This translates into CASSQEKSTDTQYF.

In its sample, this clonotype was seen a few times. The chain combines TRBV13 with TRBJ2-6, with 8 bases aligning to TRBD1. There are 19 residues in the CDR3. V shed 2 bases and J 2 bases; nucleotides not matched to a gene: 11. Germline V lookup: CDR1 PRHDT, CDR2 FYEKMQ (reference sequence). CDR3 DNA sequence: TGTGCCAGCAGCTTACTACCGACAGGGGCGGGTCCTGGGGCCAACGTCCTGACTTTC. Translated, it gives CASSLLPTGAGPGANVLTF.

V is TRBV20-1 and J is TRBJ2-5; 7 nucleotides agree with TRBD1. There are 12 residues in the CDR3. V trimming: 6 bases; J trimming: 11 bases; junction bases outside the gene matches: 12. Germline V gene lookup returns CDR1 DFQATT and CDR2 SNEGSKA (reference sequence). The CDR3 reads CSAQLDRHKQYF. In nucleotides, the CDR3 is TGCAGTGCACAACTGGACAGGCACAAGCAGTACTTC.

The gene calls are TRBV6-5 and TRBJ1-2; 9 bases fit TRBD1. Germline lookup yields CDR1 MNHEY and CDR2 SVGAGI. This CDR3 has 13 amino acids. With 5 bases clipped from V and 10 bases from J, the junction kept 8 bases outside the gene matches. The CDR3 sequence is CASSQTGGRDYTF. The CDR3 DNA reads as TGTGCCAGCAGTCAGACAGGGGGGCGAGACTACACCTTC.

This clonotype was detected only a few times. The rearrangement uses TRBV7-9 and TRBJ2-5, with D hard to call. The CDR3 is made up of 13 amino acids. V shed 5 bases and J shed 5 bases, with 12 bases lying between them. CDR1 and CDR2 (germline): SEHNR, FQNEAQ (reference sequence). The CDR3 DNA sequence: TGTGCCAGCAGCACGAAGGGCTTGGAGACCCAGTACTTC. Translated, it gives CASSTKGLETQYF. The variable domain in full, completed from reference TRBV7-9 and TRBJ2-5, reads DTGVSQNPRHKITKRGQNVTFRCDPISEHNRLYWYRQTLGQGPEFLTYFQNEAQLEKSRLLSDRFSAERPKGSFSTLEIQRTEQGDSAMYLCASSTKGLETQYFGPGTRLLVL.

The chain couples TRBV4-3 to TRBJ2-1; D not resolved. V was pared by 0 bases and J by 5 bases, with 11 bases between. This CDR3 contains 15 residues. Germline lookup yields CDR1 LGHNA and CDR2 YSLEER. The CDR3 sequence: CASSQEGTANNEQFF. The CDR3 region has the DNA TGCGCCAGCAGCCAAGAGGGAACGGCGAACAATGAGCAGTTCTTC.

V and J are TRBV6-2 or TRBV6-3 and TRBJ2-1, with 7 bases matching TRBD2. This CDR3 is built from 18 residues. CDR1 is MNHEY, CDR2 SVGEGT, per germline. The V gene end was trimmed by 6 bases and the J gene end by 3 bases; junction bases not matched to a gene: 17. The CDR3 DNA is TGTGCCAGCAGCGGTCAGGCCAACCAGCGGGGTTACTACAATGAGCAGTTCTTC. It encodes CASSGQANQRGYYNEQFF.

V is TRBV29-1 and J is TRBJ1-2, with D maybe TRBD1 (6 bases). Germline V gene data show CDR1 as SQVTM and CDR2 as ANQGSEA. Trimming pared 6 bases from V and 5 bases from J, leaving 13 bases between. CDR3 length: 12 amino acids. Here the CDR3 DNA reads TGCAGCGTGACAGGTGACCGGTATGGCTACACCTTC. Amino acids: CSVTGDRYGYTF.

The genes are TRBV29-1 and TRBJ1-2, with D possibly TRBD1 on 6 matching bases. Germline V gene sequence: CDR1 SQVTM, CDR2 ANQGSEA. V was trimmed by 0 bases and J by 1 base, leaving 12 bases between them. The CDR3 sequence is 15 residues long. DNA for the CDR3: TGCAGCGTTGAAGATGGACAGTCCTTTAACTATGGCTACACCTTC. Its protein product is CSVEDGQSFNYGYTF. The variable domain in full, completed from reference TRBV29-1 and TRBJ1-2, reads SAVISQKPSRDICQRGTSLTIQCQVDSQVTMMFWYRQQPGQSLTLIATANQGSEATYESGFVIDKFPISRPNLTFSTLTVSNMSPEDSSIYLCSVEDGQSFNYGYTFGSGTRLTVV.

The CDR3 spells CASTPASVAGSEQFF. The CDR3 DNA sequence: TGTGCCAGCACCCCGGCGTCGGTGGCGGGGTCTGAGCAGTTCTTC. The genes are TRBV14 and TRBJ2-1; D may be TRBD2 (6 bases). The germline CDR1 and CDR2 sequences are SGHDN and FVKESK. The CDR3 consists of 15 residues. With 7 bases removed from V and 9 bases from J, the gap between germline ends came to 22 bases.

J is TRBJ2-1 and V is TRBV4-2; D may be TRBD2 (7 bases). V was trimmed by 0 bases and J by 7 bases, leaving 16 bases between them. This CDR3 has 16 amino acids. CDR1 is LGHNA, CDR2 YNFKEQ, per germline. The CDR3 is CASSQEVGGPYNEQFF. CDR3 in DNA: TGTGCCAGCAGCCAAGAGGTGGGGGGGCCGTATAATGAGCAGTTCTTC.

V gene TRBV9 combines with J gene TRBJ2-7; D might be TRBD1 (5 bases). The end of the DNA is better explained by TRBJ2-5, so the J call may be wrong. This CDR3 region has 16 residues. CDR1 is SGDLS, CDR2 YYNGEE, per germline. CDR3 loop: CASSVDPKRGLETQYF. CDR3 DNA: TGTGCCAGCAGCGTAGACCCTAAAAGGGGTTTGGAGACCCAGTACTTC.

The sample holds a few counts of this clonotype. The chain couples TRBV12-3 or TRBV12-4 to TRBJ2-3; 13 bases are shared with TRBD2. This CDR3 region has 16 residues. After removal of 4 bases from V and 2 bases from J, the junction contained 3 bases not matched to a gene. CDR3: CASSSTSGGVTDTQYF. The CDR3 DNA sequence: TGTGCCAGCAGTTCAACTAGCGGGGGGGTCACAGATACGCAGTATTTT.

This rearrangement joins TRBV4-3 to TRBJ2-1; 8 bases are shared with TRBD2. Trimming removed 0 bases from V and 4 bases from J; junction bases left unmatched: 5. In germline, CDR1 is LGHNA, CDR2 YSLEER. CDR3 length: 16 amino acids. The CDR3: CASSQDGGAFYNEQFF. The CDR3 DNA reads TGCGCCAGCAGCCAAGACGGGGGGGCTTTTTACAATGAGCAGTTCTTC.

This clonotype occurred many times. The genes are TRBV20-1 and TRBJ2-1, with D possibly matching TRBD2 (6 bases). The V gene's germline CDR1 is DFQATT and CDR2 SNEGSKA (reference sequence). This CDR3 region has 16 residues. Trimming removed 0 bases from V and 4 bases from J, with 16 bases in between. DNA of the CDR3: TGCAGTGCTAGAGAACTGGGGGGTGAGTTGTACAATGAGCAGTTCTTC. This sequence encodes CSARELGGELYNEQFF.